This TCR beta chain is drawn from a study of T cell responses to AZD1222 COVID-19 vaccine. Study-level findings and limits: Spike-spanning, vaccine-associated CD4 TCRs were dominant at 160-218 and 743-854. Spike-specific TCR breadth and depth grew following two AZD1222 doses. Most donors were white British and more were female, and clonal diversity was possibly underestimated. Repertoires were obtained solely post-peak T cell response.

Turning to this clone: Its antigen is undetermined.

CDR3 length: 16 residues. Deletions cut 6 bases from V and 1 base from J, with 18 bases between. Germline V lookup: CDR1 SGHDN, CDR2 FVKESK. The table came from immunoSEQ multiplex PCR; TCRdb's copy has only in-frame clones and leaves some out. Among roughly 100,000 clones, 80% to 90% were seen once, and the ten largest hold over 7.5%. The origin of this receptor is an adult in good health. The sequencing used peripheral blood, collected on day 0 of AZD1222 vaccination. The chain uses TRBV14 and TRBJ2-5; the D gene is possibly TRBD2 (5 bases). The CDR3 reads CASSLGRRSGQETQYF. DNA for the CDR3: TGTGCCAGCAGTCTTGGGCGTCGGAGCGGCCAAGAGACCCAGTACTTC. Combining the CDR3 with reference TRBV14 and TRBJ2-5 gives the whole variable domain EAGVTQFPSHSVIEKGQTVTLRCDPISGHDNLYWYRRVMGKEIKFLLHFVKESKQDESGMPNNRFLAERTGGTYSTLKVQPAELEDSGVYFCASSLGRRSGQETQYFGPGTRLLVL.